The 28 T cell receptor beta chains in this list originate from one sample, sequenced in a study of cytomegalovirus exposure and HLA in healthy donors (dated by TCRdb to about 2017). Library preparation used the immunoSEQ multiplex PCR assay. For the multiplex PCR, a mixture combining 60 forward primers for TCR Vbeta segments and 13 reverse primers for TCR Jbeta segments was used. TCRdb limited this immuneACCESS table to in-frame rearrangements with V and J called. A share of clones is missing; checked studies link under half to unresolved V genes, and the rest is unexplained. This sample lists 150,000 to 200,000 clones; roughly 70% were detected once. The ten most abundant clones make up 3.1% of the sample. Material for sequencing was PBMCs. The receptors were sampled from a male donor in good health and CMV-seronegative.

The genes are TRBV15 and TRBJ1-5; possible D gene TRBD1, 5 bases. V lost 1 base to trimming and J lost 6 bases, with 13 bases between them. Germline CDR1 reads LNHNV; CDR2 reads YYDKDF (reference sequence). This CDR3 is built from 15 residues. The CDR3 nucleotides read TGTGCCACCAGCAGAGCGCCAGGGTGGGCTCAGCCCCAGCATTTT. Its protein product is CATSRAPGWAQPQHF. The entire variable domain, with the rest obtained from reference TRBV15 and TRBJ1-5, is as follows: DAMVIQNPRYQVTQFGKPVTLSCSQTLNHNVMYWYQQKSSQAPKLLFHYYDKDFNNEADTPDNFQSRRPNTSFCFLDIRSPGLGDTAMYLCATSRAPGWAQPQHFGDGTRLSIL.

This sequence joins TRBV27 and TRBJ1-5; 9 bases are a match to TRBD1. Germline trimming cut 5 bases from V and 2 bases from J; bases unmatched to any gene: 7. From germline, CDR1 is MNHEY and CDR2 SMNVEV (reference sequence). The CDR3 consists of 16 residues. CDR3 DNA: TGTGCCAGCAGTAGAACCGGGACAGGGCGCAATCAGCCCCAGCATTTT. It translates to CASSRTGTGRNQPQHF.

V and J are TRBV19 and TRBJ2-7, with 10 nucleotides matching TRBD1. Germline V gene data show CDR1 as LNHDA and CDR2 as SQIVND (reference sequence). V lost 1 base, J lost 6 bases, and 6 bases stayed unmatched. The CDR3 consists of 15 residues. The CDR3 is CASSIGGTGVSEQYF. The CDR3 coding sequence is TGTGCCAGTAGTATAGGAGGGACAGGGGTATCCGAGCAGTACTTC. The entire variable domain, with the rest obtained from reference TRBV19 and TRBJ2-7, is as follows: DGGITQSPKYLFRKEGQNVTLSCEQNLNHDAMYWYRQDPGQGLRLIYYSQIVNDFQKGDIAEGYSVSREKKESFPLTVTSAQKNPTAFYLCASSIGGTGVSEQYFGPGTRLTVT.

J is TRBJ1-6 and V is TRBV7-8, with 9 bases identical to TRBD1. Germline assignment: CDR1 SGHVS and CDR2 FQNEAQ. Trimming cost V 2 bases and J 15 bases; bases outside gene matches: 11. The CDR3 has 15 amino acids. This CDR3 reads CASSLRGTGLDRLHF. The CDR3 DNA sequence: TGTGCCAGCAGCTTAAGGGGGACAGGGTTAGATCGCCTCCACTTT.

Here the CDR3 reads CSAVTSGKYNEQFF. CDR3 bases: TGCAGCGCTGTGACTAGCGGGAAGTACAATGAGCAGTTCTTC. The rearrangement links TRBV29-1 to TRBJ2-1; 11 bases match TRBD2. The germline V gene has CDR1 SQVTM and CDR2 ANQGSEA. V was clipped by 7 bases and J by 4 bases; unmatched bases: 6. The CDR3 covers 14 residues.

For this clone: Other DNA sequences from this sample encode an identical CDR3 as well. The chain employs TRBV18 and TRBJ1-5; maybe TRBD1 (5 bases). The CDR3 loop spans 13 amino acids. Trimming cost V 2 bases and J 7 bases, with 9 bases left between them. CDR1 and CDR2 from the germline V gene are KGHSH and LQKENI. CDR3 coding DNA: TGTGCCAGCTCACCATCAGGGAACCAGCCCCAGCATTTT. This encodes CASSPSGNQPQHF.

The chain employs TRBV18 and TRBJ1-3; tentatively, D is TRBD1 (5 bases). Germline assignment: CDR1 KGHSH and CDR2 LQKENI. The CDR3 has 16 amino acids. V lost 6 bases, J lost 0 bases, and 15 bases lay in between. The CDR3 protein is CASSSGGFGSGNTIYF. CDR3 DNA sequence: TGTGCCAGCTCCTCCGGGGGGTTCGGCTCTGGAAACACCATATATTTT.

The chain combines TRBV27 with TRBJ2-7; the D gene is possibly TRBD2 (6 bases). The CDR3 contains 13 residues. Trimming shortened V by 4 bases and J by 3 bases, and 10 bases separated the two germline ends. The germline CDR1 and CDR2 sequences are MNHEY and SMNVEV (reference sequence). For the CDR3, the DNA is TGTGCCAGCAGTTCGGCGGGGAACTACGAGCAGTACTTC. Translating it yields CASSSAGNYEQYF.

The J gene is TRBJ1-1, the V gene TRBV7-2, with D unclear. CDR3 length: 13 amino acids. The germline CDR1 and CDR2 sequences are SGHTA and FQGNSA. Deletions cut 6 bases from V and 3 bases from J, with 11 bases between. DNA for the CDR3: TGTGCCAGCAGTCGACGTCGGGACACTGAAGCTTTCTTT. This sequence encodes CASSRRRDTEAFF.

This chain connects TRBV2 to TRBJ2-1; no clear D gene. The V gene's germline CDR1 is SNHLY and CDR2 FYNNEI. This CDR3 region has 11 residues. Between the trimmed V and J ends, which lost 7 bases and 15 bases, there was a span of 16 bases. This CDR3 reads CASTAPVKPFF. CDR3 in DNA: TGTGCCAGCACCGCCCCTGTTAAGCCGTTCTTC. The whole variable domain, remainder taken from reference TRBV2 and TRBJ2-1, is EPEVTQTPSHQVTQMGQEVILRCVPISNHLYFYWYRQILGQKVEFLVSFYNNEISEKSEIFDDQFSVERPDGSNFTLKIRSTKLEDSAMYFCASTAPVKPFFGPGTRLTVL.

V gene TRBV11-3 combines with J gene TRBJ2-7; 7 bases agree with TRBD1. The CDR3 runs 13 residues. The junction had 7 bases not matched to a gene; V was cut back by 5 bases and J by 6 bases. The germline V gene has CDR1 SGHNT and CDR2 YENEEA. In DNA, the CDR3 is TGTGCCAGCAGCCCCCCAGGACAGGCCGAGCAGTACTTC. Its translation: CASSPPGQAEQYF.

This chain uses TRBV5-1 with TRBJ2-1; TRBD2 might be the D (7 bases). Germline lookup yields CDR1 SGHRS and CDR2 YFSETQ. V lost 3 bases, J lost 7 bases, and 20 bases lay in between. This CDR3 is built from 16 residues. The CDR3 DNA reads TGCGCCAGCAGCTGGGGGGGAACAGGGCTCTCTAATGAGCAGTTCTTC. It translates to CASSWGGTGLSNEQFF. The variable domain in full, completed from reference TRBV5-1 and TRBJ2-1, reads KAGVTQTPRYLIKTRGQQVTLSCSPISGHRSVSWYQQTPGQGLQFLFEYFSETQRNKGNFPGRFSGRQFSNSRSEMNVSTLELGDSALYLCASSWGGTGLSNEQFFGPGTRLTVL.

The genes are TRBV7-9 and TRBJ2-6, with D possibly TRBD1 on 6 matching bases. The CDR3 runs 17 residues. V dropped 2 bases and J dropped 0 bases, with 11 bases sitting between them. Germline CDR1 is SEHNR and CDR2 is FQNEAQ (reference sequence). CDR3 residues: CASSLYQGFSGANVLTF. CDR3 DNA sequence: TGTGCCAGCAGCTTATATCAGGGGTTCTCTGGGGCCAACGTCCTGACTTTC.

J is TRBJ1-1 and V is TRBV10-3; weak D call: TRBD1 (6 bases). V was shortened by 0 bases and J by 5 bases, with 13 bases between the two germline ends. Germline V gives CDR1 ENHRY, CDR2 SYGVKD. CDR3 length: 15 amino acids. The CDR3 region is CAISESGGVVTEAFF. DNA of the CDR3: TGTGCCATCAGTGAGTCAGGGGGAGTTGTAACTGAAGCTTTCTTT.

This clone was seen a few times. This rearrangement joins TRBV15 to TRBJ2-7; 9 bases are a match to TRBD2. Germline lookup yields CDR1 LNHNV and CDR2 YYDKDF (reference sequence). V was clipped by 0 bases and J by 0 bases; unmatched bases: 6. The CDR3 covers 17 residues. This chain's CDR3 is CATSRDLISGSSYEQYF. DNA of the CDR3: TGTGCCACCAGCAGAGATTTAATTAGCGGGAGCTCCTACGAGCAGTACTTC.

The rearrangement joins TRBV19 to TRBJ2-1; TRBD2 matches at 10 bases. CDR1 is LNHDA, CDR2 SQIVND, per germline (reference sequence). Unmatched junction bases numbered 6, after V lost 5 bases and J lost 2 bases. The CDR3 covers 16 residues. The CDR3, as DNA: TGTGCCAGTAGTCCCGGAGCGGGAGGGCCCTACAATGAGCAGTTCTTC. The encoded protein is CASSPGAGGPYNEQFF. The whole variable domain, remainder taken from reference TRBV19 and TRBJ2-1, is DGGITQSPKYLFRKEGQNVTLSCEQNLNHDAMYWYRQDPGQGLRLIYYSQIVNDFQKGDIAEGYSVSREKKESFPLTVTSAQKNPTAFYLCASSPGAGGPYNEQFFGPGTRLTVL.

This chain connects TRBV5-1 to TRBJ2-1; 10 positions match TRBD2. The V gene's germline CDR1 is SGHRS and CDR2 YFSETQ. This CDR3 spans 16 amino acids. With 7 bases clipped from V and 10 bases from J, the junction kept 17 bases outside the gene matches. The CDR3 coding sequence is TGCGCCAGCGCTAGTGTGGGGCTAGCGGGAGCGGGGGAGCAGTTCTTC. Residues: CASASVGLAGAGEQFF.

The sample holds a few counts of this clone. This chain connects TRBV15 to TRBJ2-6; D is ambiguous. The V end lost 0 bases, the J end lost 0 bases, and 15 bases lay between the germline ends. This CDR3 has 19 amino acids. CDR1 is LNHNV, CDR2 YYDKDF, per germline (reference sequence). This CDR3 reads CATSRDESGEISGANVLTF. The CDR3, as DNA: TGTGCCACCAGCAGAGATGAGTCAGGTGAAATCTCTGGGGCCAACGTCCTGACTTTC.

Comment on this clone: An end of the junction does not agree with germline; a read error may underlie this. The gene calls are TRBV7-2 and TRBJ2-7; D gene uncertain. Germline values: CDR1 SGHTA, CDR2 FQGNSA. CDR3 length: 13 residues. The DNA for the CDR3 is TGTGCCAGCAGCGATATGTACTCCGACGAGCAGTACTTC. Protein product: CASSDMYSDEQYF. The variable domain in full, with the rest retrieved from reference TRBV7-2 and TRBJ2-7, is GAGVSQSPSNKVTEKGKDVELRCDPISGHTALYWYRQSLGQGLEFLIYFQGNSAPDKSGLPSDRFSAERTGGSVSTLTIQRTQQEDSAVYLCASSDMYSDEQYFGPGTRLTVT.

The chain links TRBV21-1 to TRBJ2-7; TRBD2 is the table's D call and was not checked against the DNA. TRBV21-1 constitutes a pseudogene. The CDR3 extends over 16 amino acids. The CDR3 coding sequence is TGTGCCAGCAGCAACAGGACTAGCGCCCGTACCTACGAGCAGTACTTC. Translated: CASSNRTSARTYEQYF.

The chain employs TRBV9 and TRBJ1-2, with 7 positions matching TRBD1. Germline loops: CDR1 SGDLS, CDR2 YYNGEE. V lost 2 bases, J lost 6 bases, and 4 bases stayed unmatched. The CDR3 is 13 residues long. CDR3 DNA: TGTGCCAGCAGCGTTAGGGGGCGGAATGGCTACACCTTC. It encodes CASSVRGRNGYTF.

The V call is TRBV30, the J call TRBJ1-4, with D unresolved. Trimming took off 0 bases at V and 4 bases at J, with 9 bases between the two ends. The CDR3 has 14 residues. Germline-derived CDR1 and CDR2 are GTSNPN and SVGIG (reference sequence). The CDR3 spells CAWSVDSLNEKLFF. In DNA, the CDR3 is TGTGCCTGGAGTGTAGATAGCCTTAATGAAAAACTGTTTTTT.

The chain recombines TRBV2 with TRBJ1-5, with TRBD1 as a possible D gene (6 bases). This CDR3 is 14 amino acids long. Germline V lookup: CDR1 SNHLY, CDR2 FYNNEI. V shed 4 bases and J shed 7 bases, with 14 bases lying between them. The CDR3 region has the DNA TGTGCCAGCAGTGCCGCACAGGGAGGGCAGCCCCAGCATTTT. Translating it yields CASSAAQGGQPQHF. Full variable domain (missing parts from reference TRBV2 and TRBJ1-5): EPEVTQTPSHQVTQMGQEVILRCVPISNHLYFYWYRQILGQKVEFLVSFYNNEISEKSEIFDDQFSVERPDGSNFTLKIRSTKLEDSAMYFCASSAAQGGQPQHFGDGTRLSIL.

V usage is TRBV28 and J usage is TRBJ2-5, with 8 bases aligning to TRBD1. The DNA end favors TRBJ2-7, so the J call may be wrong. The CDR3 is 14 amino acids. Germline assignment: CDR1 MDHEN and CDR2 SYDVKM. This CDR3 reads CASSSDREVHEQYF. DNA of the CDR3: TGTGCCAGCAGTTCGGACAGGGAGGTCCACGAGCAGTACTTC.

This rearrangement joins TRBV21-1 to TRBJ1-5. TRBV21-1 is deemed a pseudogene. The CDR3 runs to 12 residues. This chain's CDR3 is CASTRGKQPQHF. CDR3 bases: TGTGCCAGCACCCGGGGGAAACAGCCCCAGCATTTT.

With respect to this clone: One junction end does not reproduce the germline sequence, and a read error may be involved. V usage is TRBV7-7 and J usage is TRBJ2-1; TRBD2 might be the D (6 bases). Germline CDR1 and CDR2: SSHAT and FNYEAQ (reference sequence). The CDR3 spans 13 residues. The CDR3 loop is CASSAGLDNEQFF. DNA for the CDR3: TGTGCTAGCAGCGCGGGACTCGACAATGAGCAGTTCTTC.

This clone has just a few counts. The chain carries TRBV4-3 and TRBJ1-2; weak D call: TRBD1 (5 bases). This CDR3 is 14 amino acids long. The V and J ends lost 0 bases and 7 bases respectively, with 12 bases between them. Germline V gives CDR1 LGHNA, CDR2 YSLEER. The CDR3 DNA is TGCGCCAGCAGCCAAGATCTGGGGGGTAGTGGCTACACCTTC. Translated: CASSQDLGGSGYTF.

This chain joins TRBV28 and TRBJ1-1; TRBD1 might be the D (5 bases). The germline V gene encodes CDR1 MDHEN and CDR2 SYDVKM. The length of the CDR3 is 15 residues. V was clipped by 7 bases and J by 0 bases, with 15 bases between them. The CDR3 coding sequence is TGTGCCAGCAATGGGGCAGGGAGGATGAACACTGAAGCTTTCTTT. As protein: CASNGAGRMNTEAFF.